These T cell receptor beta chains were read from a single sample in a study of blood T cells in healthy people across ages. TCRdb re-called the 5' RACE reads with MiXCR, one entry per CDR3 protein. The table has hundreds of thousands of distinct CDR3 sequences, under 55% seen once. Material for sequencing was blood. Receptor source: a man in his sixties in good health. CDR3s include the opening cysteine and the closing phenylalanine or tryptophan. Fields, in order: V gene, D gene, J gene, clone size, CDR3 protein, CDR3 DNA. A D gene is named only where the DNA matches it firmly. Clone sizes are given selectively: once, few, many, or a class where the clone is expanded.

>TRBV15|NA|TRBJ2-5|many
CATSRDPQSETQYF
TGTGCCACCAGCAGAGATCCGCAGTCGGAGACCCAGTACTTC
>TRBV5-1|NA|TRBJ2-7|few
CASSLDPDYEQYF
TGCGCCAGCAGCTTGGACCCAGACTACGAGCAGTACTTC
>TRBV28|NA|TRBJ2-7|NA
CASSTNLQGKAYEQYF
TGTGCCAGCAGTACCAACCTCCAGGGGAAGGCCTACGAGCAGTACTTC
>TRBV20-1|NA|TRBJ1-1|NA
CSAAAFQRPNTEAFF
TGCAGTGCGGCGGCATTCCAGAGGCCGAACACTGAAGCTTTCTTT
>TRBV29-1|NA|TRBJ2-5|NA
CSVIEGIEQYF
TGCAGCGTTATTGAGGGGATTGAGCAGTACTTC
>TRBV4-3|NA|TRBJ1-2|few
CASSDGWREPNYGYTF
TGCGCCAGCAGCGACGGATGGAGGGAACCAAACTATGGCTACACCTTC
>TRBV7-2|TRBD2|TRBJ2-1|NA
CASSPLGASGGINEQFF
TGTGCCAGCAGCCCCCTGGGGGCTAGCGGGGGCATAAATGAGCAGTTCTTC
>TRBV7-3|NA|TRBJ2-7|NA
CASSLTFLDEQYF
TGTGCCAGCAGCTTAACTTTCCTGGACGAGCAGTACTTC
>TRBV24-1|TRBD1|TRBJ1-4|NA
CATSDTGGDNEKLFF
TGTGCCACCAGTGATACAGGGGGCGATAATGAAAAACTGTTTTTT
>TRBV6-6|NA|TRBJ1-5|NA
CASRMDSSNQPQHF
TGTGCCAGCAGGATGGACAGTAGCAATCAGCCCCAGCATTTT
>TRBV4-3|TRBD2|TRBJ2-5|NA
CASSQGWLAEETQYF
TGCGCCAGCAGCCAAGGTTGGCTAGCGGAAGAGACCCAGTACTTC
>TRBV7-8|TRBD1|TRBJ2-3|NA
CASYYERVDGGQGLTDTQYF
TGTGCCAGCTATTATGAGCGGGTGGATGGAGGACAGGGTTTAACAGATACGCAGTATTTT
>TRBV6-1|NA|TRBJ1-4|NA
CASSVRREKLFF
TGTGCCTCCTCAGTGCGAAGGGAAAAACTGTTTTTT
>TRBV15|NA|TRBJ2-6|few
CATSDPPSAGANVLTF
TGTGCCACCAGCGACCCCCCCAGTGCGGGGGCCAACGTCCTGACTTTC
>TRBV20-1|NA|TRBJ2-3|once
CSARDSFNRFQDTQYF
TGCAGTGCTAGAGATAGCTTTAATAGGTTCCAAGATACGCAGTATTTT
>TRBV29-1|NA|TRBJ2-7|few
CSVPTTPYEQYF
TGCAGCGTTCCGACCACACCCTACGAGCAGTACTTC
>TRBV7-2|NA|TRBJ2-2|NA
CASSLVSRELFF
TGTGCCAGCAGCTTAGTTTCAAGGGAGCTGTTTTTT
>TRBV27|NA|TRBJ2-7|NA
CASSLSAQGGNYEQYF
TGTGCCAGCAGTTTATCCGCCCAGGGCGGAAACTACGAGCAGTACTTC
>TRBV5-6|NA|TRBJ1-1|many
CASSWGNQEAFF
TGTGCCAGCAGCTGGGGGAACCAGGAAGCTTTCTTT
>TRBV20-1|TRBD1|TRBJ2-7|NA
CSAQTGTGVAEQYF
TGCAGTGCTCAAACTGGGACAGGGGTGGCCGAGCAGTACTTC
>TRBV6-5|NA|TRBJ2-1|few
CASMNSRVSYNEQFF
TGTGCCAGCATGAACTCCAGGGTTTCCTACAATGAGCAGTTCTTC
>TRBV21-1|NA|TRBJ1-5|NA
CASSPDYRGDQPQHF
TGTGCCAGCAGCCCGGACTACAGGGGGGATCAGCCCCAGCATTTT
>TRBV24-1|TRBD1|TRBJ2-7|NA
CATSDSWQGAGEQYF
TGTGCCACCAGTGATTCTTGGCAGGGGGCGGGCGAGCAGTACTTC
>TRBV7-9|NA|TRBJ1-2|few
CASSLLAGFDGYTF
TGTGCCAGCAGCTTACTCGCAGGGTTCGATGGCTACACCTTC
>TRBV2|NA|TRBJ2-5|few
CASNRGGGQETQYF
TGTGCCAGCAACCGAGGGGGAGGCCAAGAGACCCAGTACTTC
>TRBV20-1|NA|TRBJ2-7|many
CSGPTSLIDYEQYF
TGCAGTGGTCCTACTAGCCTTATTGACTACGAGCAGTACTTC
>TRBV9|TRBD1|TRBJ1-1|NA
CASSAGTGGGVTEAFF
TGTGCCAGCAGCGCAGGGACAGGCGGAGGGGTCACTGAAGCTTTCTTT
>TRBV6-5|NA|TRBJ1-5|NA
CASSYSTGSNQPQHF
TGTGCCAGCAGTTACTCTACAGGCAGCAATCAGCCCCAGCATTTT
>TRBV6-5|NA|TRBJ1-2|NA
CASSYAGQLDGYTF
TGTGCCAGCAGTTACGCCGGACAGCTTGATGGCTACACCTTC
>TRBV2|TRBD1|TRBJ2-5|NA
CASSRQGRQETQYF
TGTGCCAGCAGCAGACAGGGGAGGCAAGAGACCCAGTACTTC
>TRBV18|NA|TRBJ1-2|NA
CASSPSPGGTGYGYTF
TGTGCCAGCTCACCCTCCCCCGGGGGGACGGGGTATGGCTACACCTTC
>TRBV5-1|TRBD2|TRBJ2-7|NA
CASSSTGGAYEQYF
TGTGCCAGCAGCTCCACCGGGGGGGCCTACGAGCAGTACTTC
>TRBV20-1|NA|TRBJ2-4|many
CSARGVGENIQYF
TGCAGTGCTAGAGGAGTGGGGGAAAACATTCAGTACTTC
>TRBV4-3|NA|TRBJ2-1|NA
CASSLRGGGDSYNEQFF
TGCGCCAGCAGCCTTCGGGGAGGGGGTGACTCCTACAATGAGCAGTTCTTC
>TRBV25-1|NA|TRBJ1-6|few
CASSESRVGGLNNSPLHF
TGTGCCAGCAGTGAATCCAGGGTAGGAGGCCTGAATAATTCACCCCTCCACTTT
>TRBV6-2/TRBV6-3|NA|TRBJ2-1|NA
CASSYIGHGWDNEQFF
TGTGCCAGCAGTTACATTGGGCACGGATGGGACAATGAGCAGTTCTTC
>TRBV10-3|NA|TRBJ2-1|NA
CAIRESYEQFF
TGTGCCATCAGGGAGTCCTACGAGCAGTTCTTC
>TRBV2|NA|TRBJ2-5|NA
CATWAQETQYF
TGTGCCACGTGGGCCCAAGAGACCCAGTACTTC
>TRBV5-6|NA|TRBJ2-7|few
CASSLDRYPYEQYF
TGTGCCAGCAGCTTAGATAGGTATCCCTACGAGCAGTACTTC
>TRBV6-2/TRBV6-3|NA|TRBJ2-1|NA
CASSYNPLRDSSYNEQFF
TGTGCCAGCAGTTACAATCCCCTTCGAGACAGCTCCTACAATGAGCAGTTCTTC
>TRBV20-1|NA|TRBJ2-7|NA
CSARDAQTHEQYF
TGCAGTGCTAGAGACGCCCAGACACACGAGCAGTACTTC
>TRBV29-1|NA|TRBJ1-3|few
CSVTAGGAGNTIYF
TGCAGCGTCACCGCTGGTGGCGCGGGAAACACCATATATTTT
>TRBV6-6|NA|TRBJ2-6|NA
CASSWDPSGANVLTF
TGTGCCAGCAGCTGGGACCCCTCTGGGGCCAACGTCCTGACTTTC
>TRBV18|NA|TRBJ1-1|NA
CASSPPMNTEAFF
TGTGCCAGCAGTCCCCCCATGAACACTGAAGCTTTCTTT
>TRBV28|NA|TRBJ2-5|few
CASSLLLTRDQYF
TGTGCCAGCAGTCTCCTACTAACTCGGGACCAGTACTTC
>TRBV5-5|NA|TRBJ1-2|NA
CASSLDGDTSGYTF
TGTGCCAGCAGCTTGGACGGGGATACTAGCGGCTACACCTTC
>TRBV5-6|NA|TRBJ2-7|NA
CASSSNPDTTYEQYF
TGTGCCAGCAGCTCGAACCCGGACACCACCTACGAGCAGTACTTC
>TRBV29-1|TRBD2|TRBJ2-5|many
CSVSGLGETQYF
TGCAGCGTTTCTGGACTAGGAGAGACCCAGTACTTC
>TRBV20-1|NA|TRBJ2-5|few
CSARGSPKETQYF
TGCAGTGCTAGAGGCTCTCCAAAAGAGACCCAGTACTTC
>TRBV6-6|NA|TRBJ1-2|few
CASSYSKGTGNYGYTF
TGTGCCAGCAGTTACTCGAAAGGGACGGGTAACTATGGCTACACCTTC
>TRBV4-1|TRBD1|TRBJ1-6|NA
CASSQVGQAYNSPLHF
TGCGCCAGCAGCCAAGTGGGACAGGCGTATAATTCACCCCTCCACTTT
>TRBV27|NA|TRBJ2-3|NA
CASRRERTDTQYF
TGTGCCAGCAGAAGGGAGCGGACAGATACGCAGTATTTT
>TRBV7-9|TRBD1|TRBJ2-3|NA
CASSAGTGFTDTQYF
TGTGCCAGCAGCGCCGGGACAGGGTTCACAGATACGCAGTATTTT
>TRBV6-2/TRBV6-3|TRBD1|TRBJ1-2|few
CASSSPDRGRLGYTF
TGTGCCAGCAGTTCTCCGGACAGGGGGCGGCTTGGCTACACCTTC
>TRBV9|NA|TRBJ1-6|NA
CASSPRQNNSLLHF
TGTGCCAGCAGCCCACGGCAGAATAATTCACTCCTCCACTTT